The 12 T cell receptor beta chains listed next were all sequenced from one sample in a study of T cell changes during pregnancy in multiple sclerosis. Sequenced by immunoSEQ multiplex PCR; TCRdb stores in-frame clones only, minus some. The sample carries tens of thousands of clones, over 80% recorded once. Sequencing was performed on CD4+ T cells from peripheral blood mononuclear cells, taken in the first trimester of pregnancy. These receptor sequences come from a female donor with multiple sclerosis, enrolled in a pregnancy study.

V is TRBV7-8 and J is TRBJ2-5; D possibly corresponds to TRBD1 (6 bases). V was cut by 2 bases and J by 3 bases, with 13 bases left in between. Germline V CDR1 and CDR2: SGHVS, FQNEAQ. The CDR3 is made up of 15 amino acids. The CDR3 DNA sequence: TGTGCCAGCAGCTTACACGGACAGAGAGAAGAGACCCAGTACTTC. It translates to CASSLHGQREETQYF.

The J gene is TRBJ2-7, the V gene TRBV18, with D uncertain. Germline V lookup: CDR1 KGHSH, CDR2 LQKENI. This CDR3 has 14 residues. With 3 bases removed from V and 4 bases from J, the gap between germline ends came to 13 bases. In nucleotides, the CDR3 is TGTGCCAGCTCACCGTCTCTAGGAGATTACGAGCAGTACTTC. It encodes CASSPSLGDYEQYF. Based on the CDR3 plus reference TRBV18 and TRBJ2-7, the full variable domain is NAGVMQNPRHLVRRRGQEARLRCSPMKGHSHVYWYRQLPEEGLKFMVYLQKENIIDESGMPKERFSAEFPKEGPSILRIQQVVRGDSAAYFCASSPSLGDYEQYFGPGTRLTVT.

V and J are TRBV27 and TRBJ2-7, with 7 bases matching TRBD1. After removal of 6 bases from V and 0 bases from J, the junction contained 2 bases not matched to a gene. The CDR3 has 13 residues. Germline V gives CDR1 MNHEY, CDR2 SMNVEV (reference sequence). CDR3 DNA sequence: TGTGCCAGCAGGTCAGGGGGCTCCTACGAGCAGTACTTC. Its translation is CASRSGGSYEQYF.

The chain links TRBV29-1 to TRBJ2-5, with TRBD1 matching 7 bases. The CDR3 extends over 12 amino acids. CDR1 and CDR2 (germline): SQVTM, ANQGSEA. V was clipped by 8 bases and J by 0 bases; unmatched bases: 3. The CDR3: CSMDRYQETQYF. The DNA of the CDR3 is TGCAGCATGGACAGGTACCAAGAGACCCAGTACTTC.

V gene TRBV28 combines with J gene TRBJ1-1, with 7 positions matching TRBD1. This CDR3 comprises 14 residues. The V and J ends lost 6 bases and 0 bases, in that order; junction bases with no gene match: 4. The germline V gene encodes CDR1 MDHEN and CDR2 SYDVKM. CDR3 DNA sequence: TGTGCCAGCAGCCGAGACAGGGTGAACACTGAAGCTTTCTTT. Protein: CASSRDRVNTEAFF.

The DNA for the CDR3 is TGTGCCAGCTCACCGGATCGGACAGGGCTTTTAGAGACCCAGTACTTC. This codes for CASSPDRTGLLETQYF. The rearrangement joins TRBV18 to TRBJ2-5, with 8 nucleotides matching TRBD1. CDR1 KGHSH and CDR2 LQKENI come from the germline V gene. V lost 3 bases and J lost 4; bases outside the gene matches: 10. CDR3 length: 16 amino acids.

V is TRBV9 and J is TRBJ1-6; D gene uncertain. The germline gives CDR1 SGDLS, CDR2 YYNGEE. CDR3 length: 15 residues. V gave up 10 bases and J gave up 10 bases, with 24 bases separating them. The CDR3 DNA is TGTGCCTCGGGGATTAGCGCCAGTGGGGTATCACCCCTCCACTTT. It specifies CASGISASGVSPLHF. The entire variable domain, with the rest obtained from reference TRBV9 and TRBJ1-6, is as follows: DSGVTQTPKHLITATGQRVTLRCSPRSGDLSVYWYQQSLDQGLQFLIQYYNGEERAKGNILERFSAQQFPDLHSELNLSSLELGDSALYFCASGISASGVSPLHFGNGTRLTVT.

This rearrangement joins TRBV6-5 to TRBJ2-2; possibly TRBD2 for D (6 bases). Germline V lookup: CDR1 MNHEY, CDR2 SVGAGI. Trimming took 5 bases from V and 7 from J, leaving 11 bases between them. The CDR3 spans 13 residues. CDR3 nucleotide sequence: TGTGCCAGCAGTGGCGGAGGGAACGGGGAGCTGTTTTTT. This translates into CASSGGGNGELFF.

The genes are TRBV29-1 and TRBJ2-5, with TRBD2 matching over 11 bases. The CDR3 has 15 amino acids. With 2 bases clipped from V and 2 bases from J, the junction kept 4 bases outside the gene matches. Germline CDR1 reads SQVTM; CDR2 reads ANQGSEA. Written as DNA, the CDR3 is TGCAGCGTTGAACATAGCGGGGGGGATCAAGAGACCCAGTACTTC. As protein: CSVEHSGGDQETQYF.

This rearrangement joins TRBV7-2 to TRBJ1-1; the D gene is possibly TRBD1 (6 bases). Germline CDR1 is SGHTA and CDR2 is FQGNSA. Trimming removed 5 bases from V and 6 bases from J, with 19 bases in between. The CDR3 totals 15 residues. CDR3 loop: CASSPGGGRVPEAFF. CDR3 sequence (DNA): TGTGCCAGCAGCCCGGGGGGGGGCCGCGTCCCTGAAGCTTTCTTT.

The V call is TRBV15, the J call TRBJ2-3, with 7 bases lining up with TRBD2. Germline V lookup: CDR1 LNHNV, CDR2 YYDKDF (reference sequence). The CDR3 is made up of 15 amino acids. With 1 base clipped from V and 4 bases from J, the junction kept 5 bases outside the gene matches. The chain's CDR3 is CATSRGGGRADTQYF. CDR3 in DNA: TGTGCCACCAGCAGAGGCGGCGGGAGAGCAGATACGCAGTATTTT.

This rearrangement joins TRBV5-1 to TRBJ2-1; D remains unclear. CDR1 is SGHRS and CDR2 is YFSETQ in the germline V gene. V dropped 1 base and J dropped 7 bases, with 3 bases sitting between them. This CDR3 contains 11 residues. The CDR3 loop reads CASSLLNEQFF. The CDR3 DNA follows: TGCGCCAGCAGCTTGTTAAATGAGCAGTTCTTC.